This T cell receptor (beta chain) was observed in a study of early T cells in non-severe SARS-CoV-2 infection (dated by TCRdb to the early 2020s). Regarding the study in general: TCR sequencing used bulk RNA from unsorted whole blood, so alpha and beta chains could not be paired. Study-wide findings and limitations: Matching against VDJdb was skewed toward anti-spike CD8 responses, likely underestimated virus-specific expansions, and missed private and CD4 specificities.

Library construction relied on 5' RACE. Instrument used: NextSeq 500. Unique molecular identifiers were attached to individual cDNA molecules in the TCR library protocol so that sequencing error and PCR bias could be corrected. Both TCR alpha and beta chains were sequenced, and tight co-correlation was observed between alpha and beta sequence abundances in each sample. The study's own analysis went as follows. Decombinator V4 was used to annotate the V gene, J gene and CDR3 of the TCR sequences. Expanded TCRs were defined as changing significantly between any two time points under a Poisson model with p below 0.0001. TCR abundances were normalised to the total number of TCRs sequenced in each sample and reported as counts per million. MAIT TCRs were defined by TRAV1-2 paired with TRAJ12, TRAJ20 or TRAJ33, and iNKT TCRs by TRAV10 paired with TRAJ18. VDJdb, accessed 1 November 2021, was searched for CMV, EBV and SARS-CoV-2 annotated TCRs, excluding TCRs annotated for multiple antigens. Using fastp at Q25 and MiXCR, TCRdb reprocessed the public reads and kept productive beta chains. Under each unique CDR3 protein, matching rows form one entry showing the most common genes and DNA. TCRdb assigned the V and J calls; the authors' analysis was not used. For this sample there are approximately 28,000 distinct CDR3 sequences; less than 6.5% appear just once. Approximately 30% of the sample goes to the ten largest clones.

Set within a cohort of healthcare workers in London, UK, this nested case-control study involved weekly PCR testing of nasopharyngeal swabs along with blood sampling. Healthcare workers were recruited between 23 and 31 March 2020, during the week of the UK lockdown, and were followed weekly for up to about 16 weeks. As encoded in the germline V gene, CDR1 is SGHVS while CDR2 is FNYEAQ. The CDR3 covers 15 residues, taking in both the cysteine and the phenylalanine. Of all the DNA, just the CDR3 is kept, 45 bases in frame from base 1. The junction carries 22 bases between V and J, which are trimmed by 10 bases and 5 bases respectively. This clonotype was observed many times. What this receptor recognizes is not known. The sample holds no much larger clone one base away, and base qualities are not on file.

The chain links TRBV7-6 with TRBJ2-3; a weak D assignment points to TRBD2 (8 bases agree). The TCR originated in an adult who was a healthcare worker with PCR-confirmed SARS-CoV-2 infection or an uninfected control (not recorded which). Here the sequenced sample was whole blood, taken at baseline. The CDR3 sequence is CATQQGGTSGDTQYF. The sequence in DNA is TGTGCCACCCAGCAGGGGGGGACTAGTGGAGATACGCAGTATTTT.